Shown below are 26 T cell receptor beta chains from a single sample sequenced in a study of blood T cell repertoires in COVID-19. Generated by immunoSEQ multiplex PCR, the TCRdb table keeps only in-frame clones and is missing some. The table lists more than 400,000 clones, about 90% of them singletons. Sequences were obtained from PBMCs or T cells enriched from blood (not recorded which). Receptor source: a woman aged 18-29 years who had recovered from COVID-19.

The chain employs TRBV19 and TRBJ2-3; 9 bases map to TRBD2. The V segment lost 5 bases and the J segment 5 bases; nucleotides outside the gene matches: 5. Germline-derived CDR1 and CDR2 are LNHDA and SQIVND (reference sequence). CDR3 length: 14 residues. CDR3 amino acids: CASSGGGEVDTQYF. The CDR3 DNA is TGTGCCAGTAGTGGCGGGGGGGAGGTAGATACGCAGTATTTT. Complete variable domain (other parts from reference TRBV19 and TRBJ2-3): DGGITQSPKYLFRKEGQNVTLSCEQNLNHDAMYWYRQDPGQGLRLIYYSQIVNDFQKGDIAEGYSVSREKKESFPLTVTSAQKNPTAFYLCASSGGGEVDTQYFGPGTRLTVL.

CDR3 DNA sequence: TGTGCCAGCAGCGGAAGACAGGGGAAGAACACTGAAGCTTTCTTT. Amino acid sequence: CASSGRQGKNTEAFF. The genes are TRBV9 and TRBJ1-1; TRBD1 matches at 8 bases. CDR1 is SGDLS and CDR2 is YYNGEE in the germline V gene. Germline trimming cut 3 bases from V and 1 base from J; bases unmatched to any gene: 5. CDR3 length equals 15 residues.

The V gene is TRBV5-4, the J gene TRBJ1-1; D ambiguous. Germline-derived CDR1 and CDR2 are SGHNT and YYREEE (reference sequence). The CDR3 extends over 15 amino acids. V was pared by 0 bases and J by 1 base, with 10 bases between. CDR3 in DNA: TGTGCCAGCAGCTTGGGAGGTAGGAGGAACACTGAAGCTTTCTTT. Translating it yields CASSLGGRRNTEAFF. The whole variable domain, filled in from reference TRBV5-4 and TRBJ1-1, reads ETGVTQSPTHLIKTRGQQVTLRCSSQSGHNTVSWYQQALGQGPQFIFQYYREEENGRGNFPPRFSGLQFPNYSSELNVNALELDDSALYLCASSLGGRRNTEAFFGQGTRLTVV.

This chain links TRBV5-4 with TRBJ2-2; 9 nucleotides align to TRBD2. Germline V gene lookup returns CDR1 SGHNT and CDR2 YYREEE (reference sequence). V lost 4 bases to trimming and J lost 6 bases; unmatched junction nucleotides: 13. The CDR3 is made up of 17 amino acids. The CDR3 loop reads CASSQEVAGVEAGELFF. CDR3 DNA: TGTGCCAGCAGCCAGGAAGTAGCGGGGGTAGAGGCCGGGGAGCTGTTTTTT. Combining the CDR3 with reference TRBV5-4 and TRBJ2-2 gives the whole variable domain ETGVTQSPTHLIKTRGQQVTLRCSSQSGHNTVSWYQQALGQGPQFIFQYYREEENGRGNFPPRFSGLQFPNYSSELNVNALELDDSALYLCASSQEVAGVEAGELFFGEGSRLTVL.

The J gene is TRBJ1-4, the V gene TRBV3-1 (or the pseudogene TRBV3-2), with D hard to call. The length of the CDR3 is 14 residues. With 0 bases removed from V and 3 bases from J, the gap between germline ends came to 5 bases. Looked up from germline, CDR1 is LGHDT and CDR2 is YNNKEL (reference sequence). In DNA, the CDR3 is TGTGCCAGCAGCCAAGACGGTCCTAATGAAAAACTGTTTTTT. This translates into CASSQDGPNEKLFF.

The chain recombines TRBV9 with TRBJ1-1; D gene uncertain. V was trimmed by 0 bases and J by 1 base, leaving 22 bases between them. Germline lookup yields CDR1 SGDLS and CDR2 YYNGEE. The CDR3 loop spans 19 amino acids. CDR3 loop: CASSVVSIGSGGRNTEAFF. CDR3 bases: TGTGCCAGCAGCGTAGTTTCGATCGGTTCGGGAGGTAGGAACACTGAAGCTTTCTTT.

This rearrangement joins TRBV7-2 to TRBJ1-5; D gene uncertain. Germline CDR1 SGHTA, CDR2 FQGNSA. With 3 bases removed from V and 7 bases from J, the gap between germline ends came to 16 bases. The CDR3 loop spans 15 amino acids. CDR3 sequence: CASSFLTGKGQPQHF. For the CDR3, the DNA is TGTGCCAGCAGCTTCTTGACGGGAAAAGGGCAGCCCCAGCATTTT.

The CDR3 protein is CASSTGGAETQYF. The DNA of the CDR3 is TGTGCCAGCAGTACAGGGGGCGCGGAGACCCAGTACTTC. The rearrangement uses TRBV11-2 and TRBJ2-5; TRBD1 aligns across 9 bases. Losses at the gene ends were 6 bases for V and 5 bases for J; bases not matched to a gene: 4. The CDR3 runs to 13 residues. Germline values: CDR1 SGHAT, CDR2 FQNNGV.

This clone has only a few counts. The rearrangement links TRBV4-1 to TRBJ2-1, with 8 bases lining up with TRBD2. The CDR3 is 17 residues long. CDR1 and CDR2 from the germline V gene are MGHRA and YSYEKL. V gave up 5 bases and J gave up 7 bases; unmatched junction bases: 16. The CDR3 region has the DNA TGCGCCAGCAGCGCTCCTGGCAAGCGGGGGAGGGGGAATGAGCAGTTCTTC. This codes for CASSAPGKRGRGNEQFF.

The rearrangement joins TRBV6-4 to TRBJ2-1; D unresolved. This CDR3 spans 15 amino acids. Deletions cut 3 bases from V and 0 bases from J, with 9 bases between. Germline V gives CDR1 MRHNA, CDR2 SNTAGT. This chain's CDR3 is CASSEQSYSYNEQFF. The CDR3 nucleotides read TGTGCCAGCAGTGAACAGTCTTACTCCTACAATGAGCAGTTCTTC.

The chain has TRBV7-2 and TRBJ2-7; D ambiguous. Germline CDR1 is SGHTA and CDR2 is FQGNSA. This CDR3 has 16 residues. V lost 5 bases and J 2 bases, leaving 19 bases between the germline ends. DNA of the CDR3: TGTGCCAGCAGCCCGCAATCGACACCTCAGCCCTACGAGCAGTACTTC. Protein sequence: CASSPQSTPQPYEQYF.

The V and J genes are TRBV7-9 and TRBJ1-5; 7 nucleotides agree with TRBD1. In germline, CDR1 is SEHNR, CDR2 FQNEAQ (reference sequence). The CDR3 runs 14 residues. Trimming at V came to 7 bases and at J to 5 bases, leaving 8 bases not matched to a gene. CDR3 sequence (DNA): TGTGCCAGCACCTCCGGACAGGCCTATCAGCCCCAGCATTTT. Its protein is CASTSGQAYQPQHF. Complete variable domain (other parts from reference TRBV7-9 and TRBJ1-5): DTGVSQNPRHKITKRGQNVTFRCDPISEHNRLYWYRQTLGQGPEFLTYFQNEAQLEKSRLLSDRFSAERPKGSFSTLEIQRTEQGDSAMYLCASTSGQAYQPQHFGDGTRLSIL.

V and J are TRBV5-1 and TRBJ2-5, with 9 bases lining up with TRBD2. The V gene's germline CDR1 is SGHRS and CDR2 YFSETQ. This CDR3 has 14 residues. After removal of 4 bases from V and 5 bases from J, the junction contained 6 bases not matched to a gene. CDR3 loop: CASSTGLASETQYF. In DNA form, the CDR3 reads TGCGCCAGCAGCACGGGACTAGCATCGGAGACCCAGTACTTC.

The chain couples TRBV11-2 to TRBJ2-1; a weak D match, TRBD2 (6 bases). CDR1 is SGHAT, CDR2 FQNNGV, per germline. The CDR3 runs to 16 residues. Trimming took 5 bases from V and 10 from J, leaving 24 bases between them. The CDR3 loop is CASSPSMGTSLGEQFF. In DNA form, the CDR3 reads TGTGCCAGCAGCCCCAGTATGGGGACTTCCCTGGGGGAGCAGTTCTTC.

The genes are TRBV6-6 and TRBJ1-3; the D is unclear. The germline V gene encodes CDR1 MNHNY and CDR2 SVGAGI (reference sequence). With 7 bases removed from V and 4 bases from J, the gap between germline ends came to 2 bases. The CDR3 has 10 residues. CDR3 nucleotides: TGTGCCAGCACAGGAAACACCATATATTTT. Amino acids: CASTGNTIYF.

J is TRBJ1-4 and V is TRBV30; 9 positions agree with TRBD1. CDR1 GTSNPN and CDR2 SVGIG come from the germline V gene (reference sequence). J gave up 7 bases and V 7 bases, and 7 bases lay outside the gene matches. This CDR3 spans 13 amino acids. The CDR3 DNA sequence: TGTGCCTTGGCGGGACAGGGAGGTGAAAAACTGTTTTTT. Its translation is CALAGQGGEKLFF.

The J gene is TRBJ2-7, the V gene TRBV13, with TRBD2 matching over 11 bases. Trimming cost V 4 bases and J 6 bases; bases outside gene matches: 5. This CDR3 has 14 amino acids. Germline V gene sequence: CDR1 PRHDT, CDR2 FYEKMQ (reference sequence). The CDR3 nucleotides are TGTGCCAGCAGCTCCCTACTAGCGGGGGCCGAGCAGTACTTC. Translating gives CASSSLLAGAEQYF.

V and J are TRBV7-8 and TRBJ2-3; 9 bases map to TRBD1. V lost 4 bases, J lost 2 bases, and 7 bases stayed unmatched. Germline V CDR1 and CDR2: SGHVS, FQNEAQ. This CDR3 contains 16 residues. The DNA of the CDR3 is TGTGCCAGCAGCTCCTGGGGACAGGGAGTCACAGATACGCAGTATTTT. This gives the protein CASSSWGQGVTDTQYF.

This rearrangement joins TRBV4-1 to TRBJ2-7; 8 nucleotides align to TRBD2. This CDR3 is built from 16 residues. With 1 base clipped from V and 4 bases from J, the junction kept 9 bases outside the gene matches. The V gene's germline CDR1 is MGHRA and CDR2 YSYEKL. CDR3 region: CASSQALAAGGYEQYF. In nucleotides, the CDR3 is TGCGCCAGCAGCCAAGCTCTCGCCGCGGGGGGTTACGAGCAGTACTTC.

The V and J genes are TRBV29-1 and TRBJ1-1, with 7 bases lining up with TRBD1. Germline V gene data show CDR1 as SQVTM and CDR2 as ANQGSEA. V lost 5 bases to trimming and J lost 3 bases; unmatched junction nucleotides: 6. This CDR3 comprises 13 residues. The CDR3 nucleotides are TGCAGCGTTCAGGAGGGGGCGGACACTGAAGCTTTCTTT. Protein sequence: CSVQEGADTEAFF. Drawing the rest from reference TRBV29-1 and TRBJ1-1, the complete variable domain is SAVISQKPSRDICQRGTSLTIQCQVDSQVTMMFWYRQQPGQSLTLIATANQGSEATYESGFVIDKFPISRPNLTFSTLTVSNMSPEDSSIYLCSVQEGADTEAFFGQGTRLTVV.

J is TRBJ2-5 and V is TRBV12-3 or TRBV12-4; D possibly corresponds to TRBD2 (5 bases). The CDR3 runs 13 residues. The V and J ends lost 3 bases and 5 bases respectively, with 10 bases between them. CDR3 sequence: CASSFREQETQYF. The CDR3 nucleotides read TGTGCCAGCAGTTTCCGGGAACAGGAGACCCAGTACTTC.

This sequence joins TRBV10-3 and TRBJ1-1, with 7 bases identical to TRBD1. The CDR3 runs to 15 residues. J lost 6 bases, V lost 2 bases, and 9 bases had no gene match. Germline V gene lookup returns CDR1 ENHRY and CDR2 SYGVKD. The DNA of the CDR3 is TGTGCCATCAGTGAGCGGGCAGGGGGAGGATCTGAAGCTTTCTTT. This gives the protein CAISERAGGGSEAFF.

The gene calls are TRBV5-1 and TRBJ2-5, with 10 bases fitting TRBD2. Germline V gene data show CDR1 as SGHRS and CDR2 as YFSETQ. With V trimmed by 4 bases and J by 4 bases, 10 bases remained unmatched. The CDR3 length is 16 residues. CDR3 coding DNA: TGCGCCAGCAGCCCGGGACTAGCGTTGAGGGGAGAGACCCAGTACTTC. Its translation: CASSPGLALRGETQYF.

J is TRBJ2-1 and V is TRBV2, with 10 nucleotides matching TRBD2. The CDR3 has 15 amino acids. After removal of 2 bases from V and 12 bases from J, the junction contained 10 bases not matched to a gene. Germline lookup yields CDR1 SNHLY and CDR2 FYNNEI. In DNA form, the CDR3 reads TGTGCCAGCAGTGAATGGTTAGCGGGGGGCTCGGGGCAGTTCTTC. It translates to CASSEWLAGGSGQFF.

The gene calls are TRBV3-1 (or the pseudogene TRBV3-2) and TRBJ1-2; D call uncertain. Germline V CDR1 and CDR2: LGHDT, YNNKEL (reference sequence). CDR3 length equals 15 residues. V gave up 1 base and J gave up 3 bases, with 12 bases separating them. Written as DNA, the CDR3 is TGTGCCAGCAGCCAAGTCGGGAGGCAGGACTATGGCTACACCTTC. Amino acid sequence: CASSQVGRQDYGYTF.

This clone came up once. The chain joins TRBV12-5 to TRBJ2-2, with D perhaps TRBD2 (5 bases). The germline V gene encodes CDR1 LGHNT and CDR2 FRNRAP. CDR3 length equals 13 residues. Trimming removed 6 bases from V and 0 bases from J, with 5 bases in between. The CDR3 DNA follows: TGTGCTAGTGGGGACTCGAACACCGGGGAGCTGTTTTTT. Protein product: CASGDSNTGELFF.